The 16 T cell receptor beta chains in this list originate from one sample, sequenced in a study of T cells in Graves' hyperthyroidism and ophthalmopathy. From RNA transcripts, TCR beta CDR3 regions were amplified. The HTBI primer set was used in a first-round RT-PCR of the TCR CDR3. TCRdb re-called the multiplex PCR reads through MiXCR, storing one row per CDR3 protein. The table lists about 510,000 distinct CDR3 sequences, about 46% of them singletons. Sequencing was carried out using peripheral blood or thyroid tissue (not recorded which). The receptors were sampled from an adult woman with Graves' disease, either hyperthyroidism or ophthalmopathy (not recorded which).

The chain links TRBV2 to TRBJ1-2, with D maybe TRBD1 (5 bases). V was pared by 8 bases and J by 10 bases, with 11 bases between. The CDR3 contains 10 residues. The V gene's germline CDR1 is SNHLY and CDR2 FYNNEI. CDR3 amino acids: CASGGEFYTF. The CDR3 bases are TGTGCCAGCGGGGGGGAGTTCTACACCTTC. The variable domain in full, completed from reference TRBV2 and TRBJ1-2, reads EPEVTQTPSHQVTQMGQEVILRCVPISNHLYFYWYRQILGQKVEFLVSFYNNEISEKSEIFDDQFSVERPDGSNFTLKIRSTKLEDSAMYFCASGGEFYTFGSGTRLTVV.

This sequence joins TRBV6-2 or TRBV6-3 and TRBJ1-1; D perhaps matches TRBD1 (5 bases). V was clipped by 7 bases and J by 5 bases, with 14 bases between them. The germline CDR1 and CDR2 sequences are MNHEY and SVGEGT. The CDR3 has 13 residues. This chain's CDR3 is CASTIAGRTEAFF. CDR3 coding DNA: TGTGCCAGCACTATAGCAGGGCGGACTGAAGCTTTCTTT.

The chain joins TRBV24-1 to TRBJ2-2; TRBD2 matches at 12 bases. Germline assignment: CDR1 KGHDR and CDR2 SFDVKD. The CDR3 sequence is 16 residues long. After removal of 3 bases from V and 7 bases from J, the junction contained 5 bases not matched to a gene. CDR3 DNA: TGTGCCACCAGTGATCCCCGACTAGCGGGAGACGGGGAGCTGTTTTTT. Encoded protein: CATSDPRLAGDGELFF.

This clonotype occurred once. The chain recombines TRBV10-3 with TRBJ1-1; D is undetermined. The germline V gene encodes CDR1 ENHRY and CDR2 SYGVKD. V was trimmed by 8 bases and J by 3 bases, leaving 13 bases between them. CDR3 length equals 13 residues. DNA for the CDR3: TGTGCCATCTCCGACCTCCGGGACACTGAAGCTTTCTTT. It is translated as CAISDLRDTEAFF.

This clonotype showed up many times. The V and J genes are TRBV25-1 and TRBJ1-4; 7 bases line up with TRBD1. Per germline, CDR1 MGHDK and CDR2 SYGVNS. The CDR3 is 12 residues long. V lost 9 bases to trimming and J lost 12 bases; unmatched junction nucleotides: 10. This CDR3 is CASSSGGRELFF. The CDR3 DNA follows: TGTGCCAGTTCATCAGGGGGGAGGGAACTGTTTTTT.

In its sample, this clonotype was seen a few times. V usage is TRBV15 and J usage is TRBJ2-2; 14 bases match TRBD2. Germline lookup yields CDR1 LNHNV and CDR2 YYDKDF (reference sequence). This CDR3 is 17 amino acids long. J gave up 4 bases and V 3 bases, and 4 bases lay outside the gene matches. The CDR3 DNA is TGTGCCACCAGCAGGCCGGGACTAGCGGGAGCCACCGGGGAGCTGTTTTTT. Translating gives CATSRPGLAGATGELFF.

This clonotype was picked up many times. The J gene is TRBJ2-2, the V gene TRBV29-1; no clear D gene. The CDR3 has 9 amino acids. Germline CDR1 reads SQVTM; CDR2 reads ANQGSEA. V dropped 1 base and J dropped 9 bases, with 0 bases sitting between them. The CDR3 protein is CSVEGELFF. The DNA for the CDR3 is TGCAGCGTTGAAGGGGAGCTGTTTTTT.

This chain links TRBV29-1 with TRBJ2-7; D tentatively reads TRBD1 or TRBD2 (5 bases each). The CDR3 sequence is 14 residues long. Germline V gives CDR1 SQVTM, CDR2 ANQGSEA. V dropped 1 base and J dropped 4 bases, with 14 bases sitting between them. CDR3 in DNA: TGCAGCGTTGAAGCGGGACCAGTACCTTACGAGCAGTACTTC. Translation: CSVEAGPVPYEQYF.

This clonotype was seen only a few times. This chain connects TRBV15 to TRBJ1-5; D unclear. From germline, CDR1 is LNHNV and CDR2 YYDKDF (reference sequence). V was pared by 2 bases and J by 7 bases, with 9 bases between. The CDR3 consists of 13 residues. The CDR3 coding sequence is TGTGCCACCAGCAGATCCGAGGAGCAGCCCCAGCATTTT. Translating gives CATSRSEEQPQHF.

V usage is TRBV9 and J usage is TRBJ1-3; 12 nucleotides agree with TRBD1. The J segment lost 4 bases and the V segment lost 3 bases, leaving 8 bases of the junction unmatched. Germline CDR1 and CDR2: SGDLS and YYNGEE. The CDR3 is 17 amino acids. The DNA of the CDR3 is TGTGCCAGCAGCGCCGGGGGACAGGGGGCTGGAGGAAACACCATATATTTT. Translating it yields CASSAGGQGAGGNTIYF.

This rearrangement joins TRBV10-3 to TRBJ2-7; 8 bases match TRBD2. CDR3 length: 14 residues. Trimming removed 3 bases from V and 4 bases from J; junction bases left unmatched: 5. CDR1 and CDR2 from the germline V gene are ENHRY and SYGVKD. CDR3 nucleotides: TGTGCCATCAGTGAAGGCGGGGGGTATTACGAGCAGTACTTC. Its protein product is CAISEGGGYYEQYF.

This clonotype was picked up many times. The CDR3 region is CASSVDRVLAEQYF. In DNA form, the CDR3 reads TGTGCCAGTAGTGTCGACAGGGTGCTTGCCGAGCAGTACTTC. The V call is TRBV19, the J call TRBJ2-7, with 7 bases fitting TRBD1. Germline trimming cut 5 bases from V and 6 bases from J; bases unmatched to any gene: 10. CDR3 length: 14 residues. Germline V gene data show CDR1 as LNHDA and CDR2 as SQIVND (reference sequence).

This clonotype was observed a handful of times. The chain uses TRBV7-3 and TRBJ2-2; 11 bases fit TRBD2. The germline gives CDR1 SGHTA, CDR2 FQGTGA. V lost 5 bases and J lost 1; bases outside the gene matches: 3. CDR3 length: 16 amino acids. The CDR3 coding sequence is TGTGCCAGCAGCGCTCTAGCGGGAGGGAACACCGGGGAGCTGTTTTTT. It yields the protein CASSALAGGNTGELFF.

About this clonotype: The junction departs from germline at one end; a sequencing error may be responsible. The V and J genes are TRBV2 and TRBJ1-4, with 8 bases that match TRBD1. The CDR3 is 14 residues long. Germline assignment: CDR1 SNHLY and CDR2 FYNNEI. The CDR3 reads CASSATGVGQFVVF. The CDR3 DNA is TGTGCCAGCAGTGCGACAGGGGTGGGTCAGTTCGTGGTTTTT.

This chain connects TRBV5-1 to TRBJ2-3; D remains unclear. CDR3 length: 14 residues. Trimming pared 1 base from V and 2 bases from J, leaving 8 bases between. Germline CDR1 SGHRS, CDR2 YFSETQ. This CDR3 reads CASSLRSVTDTQYF. Here the CDR3 DNA reads TGCGCCAGCAGCTTGAGGAGTGTCACAGATACGCAGTATTTT.

This clonotype has ten or more counts. The gene calls are TRBV5-1 and TRBJ2-5, with 14 bases matching TRBD2. J lost 4 bases, V lost 4 bases, and 6 bases had no gene match. This CDR3 has 16 amino acids. Germline CDR1 reads SGHRS; CDR2 reads YFSETQ. DNA for the CDR3: TGCGCCAGCAGCCCAAGACTAGCGGGGGGGACAGAGACCCAGTACTTC. It encodes CASSPRLAGGTETQYF. Filled out from reference TRBV5-1 and TRBJ2-5, the complete variable domain reads KAGVTQTPRYLIKTRGQQVTLSCSPISGHRSVSWYQQTPGQGLQFLFEYFSETQRNKGNFPGRFSGRQFSNSRSEMNVSTLELGDSALYLCASSPRLAGGTETQYFGPGTRLLVL.